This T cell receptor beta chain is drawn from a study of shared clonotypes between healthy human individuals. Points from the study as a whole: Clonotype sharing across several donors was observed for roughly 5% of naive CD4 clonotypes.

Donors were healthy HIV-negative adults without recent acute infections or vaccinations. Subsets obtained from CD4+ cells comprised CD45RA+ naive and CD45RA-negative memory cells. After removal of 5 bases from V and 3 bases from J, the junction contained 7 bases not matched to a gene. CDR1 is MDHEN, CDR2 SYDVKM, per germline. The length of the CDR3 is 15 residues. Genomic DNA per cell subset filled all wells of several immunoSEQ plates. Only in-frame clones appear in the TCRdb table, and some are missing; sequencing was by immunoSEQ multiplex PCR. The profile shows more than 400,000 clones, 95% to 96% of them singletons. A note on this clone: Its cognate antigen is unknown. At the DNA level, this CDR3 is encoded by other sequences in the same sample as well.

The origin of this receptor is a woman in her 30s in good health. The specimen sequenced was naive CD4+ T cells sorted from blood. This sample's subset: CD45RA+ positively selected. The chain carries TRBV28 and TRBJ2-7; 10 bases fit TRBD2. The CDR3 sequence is CASSLRLAGLYEQYF. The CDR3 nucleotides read TGTGCCAGCAGTCTAAGACTAGCGGGCCTCTACGAGCAGTACTTC.